The present entry profiles one TCR beta chain with its context. Which antigen it targets is not known. No base qualities exist here, and no much larger clone lies one base off it. TCR CDR3 regions were amplified from genomic DNA by multiplex PCR using the deep immunoSEQ assay. Genomic DNA extracted from each cell subset was distributed evenly over all wells of several immunoSEQ 96-well plates, and each plate served as one replicate. For sorted subsets, roughly 200 ng of genomic DNA, equivalent to about 30,000 T cell genomes, went into each replicate PCR. Purified libraries were measured with a Qubit 3.0 fluorometer, size-checked on a Bioanalyzer 2100, and measured again with the KAPA Library Quantification kit. A separate single-read 150-cycle Illumina NextSeq 550 flow cell was used to sequence each immunoSEQ 96-well plate. The study's processing was this. The immunoSEQ output contained only junctional sequences without quality scores, so filtering could not match that applied to full-length reads. To assign V/J genes and CDR3, sequences were annotated using PyIR, a Python wrapper for IgBLAST v1.9, with IMGT germline references. Reads with weak V/J assignments (E-value above 1e-6), missing CDR3, stop codons, out-of-frame junctions, or ambiguous translated residues were removed. A V3J clonotype was defined by an identical inferred V gene, J gene, and CDR3 amino acid sequence. To compute the percentage overlap between repertoires, the number of shared unique clonotypes was divided by the size of the smaller repertoire. Repertoire richness was assessed with RTK rarefaction, the Chao1 estimator, and Recon v2.1 estimates of unobserved clonotypes. For all TCRbeta clonotypes obtained by the gDNA method from a few donors, generation probabilities were computed with OLGA. The source is immuneACCESS, and TCRdb retained only in-frame sequences with V and J called. Part of the clones is not carried over; for the studies checked, unresolved V genes explain less than half of this, and the remainder is unexplained. D and trimming were read from the DNA, whereas the V and J calls and clone size are those reported in that table. Counted in this sample were some 1 million clones; roughly 70% of them appeared once. Together, the top ten hold about 1.5% of the sample.

This sample was included in a study of shared clonotypes between healthy human individuals (dated by TCRdb to about 2020). As for the study more broadly: The cohort comprised a couple of women and three men aged 18 to 49 years. For each donor, three plates each were used for CD4 naive and CD4 memory, two plates were used for CD8 naive, and one plate was used for CD8 memory. To estimate repertoire size and how much clonotypes are shared between individuals, the study performed deep sequencing of blood TCR repertoires from five healthy adults. To increase sequencing depth and limit assay-specific biases, different laboratories used diverse techniques to prepare libraries and sequence TCR repertoires. Per donor, leukapheresis produced somewhere between about 0.94 and 9 billion PBMCs. Points the paper makes about the study in general: Compared with non-shared clonotypes, clonotypes shared by all four sorted-subset donors had higher generation probabilities. Pairwise subsampling led to the expectation that sequencing depth would affect the degree of clonotype sharing among donors. Rarefaction of sorted-subset datasets indicated incomplete sequencing despite the large sequencing depth. Sharing across a few donors was observed for about 4.8% of naive CD4, less than 4% of naive CD8, about 2.3% of memory CD4, and about 0.39% of memory CD8 clonotypes. The genetic and exposure-history diversity represented was limited by the small number of donors. Sampling was restricted to blood, and TCR repertoires in tissues likely differ from the TCR repertoires found in blood. Naive subsets generally had larger estimated clonotype richness than memory subsets.

The donors were healthy, HIV-negative adults with no recently reported acute infections or vaccinations. All donors were Caucasian adults living in Nashville, Tennessee, USA. CD4+ T cells were enriched through magnetic negative selection, after which naive cells were positively selected on CD45RA and the remaining negative fraction served as the memory subset. Blood was collected by leukapheresis, and PBMCs were isolated by Ficoll-Histopaque density gradient centrifugation and then cryopreserved in liquid nitrogen vapor phase. Analytical flow cytometry was used to check the purity and quantity of every magnetically sorted T cell population. Genomic DNA was isolated from each sorted fraction and quantified by UV absorbance on a Nanodrop 2000c. This clonotype was obtained from a young man in good health. Input material: memory CD4+ T cells sorted from blood. The cell subset or site label here, explained by the study, means: CD45RA-negative fraction.

The CDR3 region reads CASSLAAGGFYGYTF. The bases are TGTGCCAGCAGCTTGGCCGCAGGGGGGTTCTATGGCTACACCTTC. The chain employs TRBV5-6 and TRBJ1-2; 7 nucleotides in the junction match TRBD1. After removal of 0 bases from V and 4 bases from J, the junction retains 6 bases not matched to a gene. Reading the germline V gene gives CDR1 SGHDT and CDR2 YYEEEE. The CDR3 covers 15 residues, taking in both the cysteine and the phenylalanine. CDR3 DNA is the only sequence kept; it has 45 bases, read in frame from the first base.